This T cell receptor (beta chain) came from a study of blood T cell repertoires in COVID-19. Study as a whole: Specimens from acute and convalescent COVID-19 originated in the United States, Italy and Spain. In each case, the material was cDNA or gDNA derived from T cells, B-cell-depleted T cells, or PBMCs.

Looked up from germline, CDR1 is LNHDA and CDR2 is SQIVND (reference sequence). The CDR3 runs to 15 residues. The V gene end was trimmed by 7 bases and the J gene end by 7 bases; junction bases not matched to a gene: 10. In the authors' workflow: Nucleated cell counts were estimated from reference gene primer amplification. Libraries were prepared by immunoSEQ multiplex PCR; TCRdb keeps only in-frame clonotypes and omits some of them. V, J and clone size are those of that table, while D and trimming were read from the DNA. In the table there are under 150,000 clones, around four fifths of which are singletons.

This receptor was identified in a human donor in a cohort sampled during active COVID-19. The V and J genes are TRBV19 and TRBJ1-6, with TRBD1 matching over 7 bases. Sequencing was performed on peripheral blood. The CDR3 DNA is TGTGCCAGTACAACAGGGGAGTTTTTCAATTCACCCCTCCACTTT. Translating it yields CASTTGEFFNSPLHF.